This TCR beta chain stems from a study of Graves' ophthalmopathy and Graves' hyperthyroidism. Study conclusions and caveats: Blood also contained most of the expanded thyroid clonotypes above 0.001 frequency. Ophthalmopathy progression was predicted with 70.59% sensitivity and approximately 79% specificity.

Pregnant or lactating patients and those with other autoimmune diseases or uncontrolled infections were excluded. As the starting material, 10 ml of fresh peripheral blood yielded the PBMCs. CDR3 length: 13 residues. V was pared by 6 bases and J by 2 bases, with 10 bases between. The V gene's germline CDR1 is SNHLY and CDR2 FYNNEI. RNA transcripts yielded amplified TCR beta CDR3 regions. First-round RT-PCR used HTBI primers; second-round multiplex PCR followed. MiXCR, applied by TCRdb to the multiplex PCR reads, yields one record per CDR3 protein. The table has about 740,000 distinct CDR3 sequences, roughly 40% seen once; the top ten hold roughly 45%. A word on this clonotype: Antigen unknown.

Sequences were obtained from peripheral blood. The chain carries TRBV2 and TRBJ1-1; unclear D gene. This clonotype was obtained from an adult man with Graves' ophthalmopathy. This CDR3 is CASRTYGNTEAFF. The DNA for the CDR3 is TGTGCCAGCAGGACGTACGGAAACACTGAAGCTTTCTTT.